The 16 T cell receptor beta chains in this list originate from one sample, sequenced in a study of T cell repertoires in cytomegalovirus infection. TCRdb fed the reads into MiXCR, producing one record per CDR3 protein. The table has roughly 600,000 distinct CDR3 sequences, roughly a quarter seen once. The source material was CD8+ T cells from PBMCs. The receptors here all came from a human donor in good health (CMV status not recorded). Some clones in this sample may be carry-over from other donors' samples.

This chain links TRBV6-6 with TRBJ2-3; D tentatively fits TRBD1 or TRBD2 (6 bases each). The CDR3 runs 18 residues. V dropped 7 bases and J dropped 1 base, with 24 bases sitting between them. Per germline, CDR1 MNHNY and CDR2 SVGAGI (reference sequence). CDR3 coding DNA: TGTGCCAGCAACCGTTGGGGGGCTTGGTTTAATGGCACAGATACGCAGTATTTT. Its translation is CASNRWGAWFNGTDTQYF.

This clonotype was observed a handful of times. For the CDR3, the DNA is TGTGCCAGCAGCCAGCGACACGGTTCTTCTTACGAGCAGTACTTC. It codes for CASSQRHGSSYEQYF. This chain joins TRBV3-1 and TRBJ2-7; D uncertain. CDR3 length equals 15 residues. The V and J ends lost 3 bases and 4 bases respectively, with 16 bases between them. Per the germline V gene, CDR1 is LGHDT and CDR2 is YNNKEL (reference sequence).

As concerns this clonotype: Since a much larger clone is just one base distant, this may be a read error. CDR3 nucleotide sequence: TGTGCCAGCAGCTGGTGGGTAGAGACCCAGTACTTC. This gives the protein CASSWWVETQYF. The chain recombines TRBV7-9 with TRBJ2-5, with D uncertain. V lost 4 bases, J lost 4 bases, and 7 bases lay in between. CDR3 size: 12 residues. Per germline, CDR1 SEHNR and CDR2 FQNEAQ (reference sequence).

The CDR3 DNA reads TGTGCCAGCAGTTCCGGCGTTTTGGACAGGCCGATGAACACTGAAGCTTTCTTT. Protein: CASSSGVLDRPMNTEAFF. This chain connects TRBV28 to TRBJ1-1; 7 nucleotides match TRBD1. Germline V gene data show CDR1 as MDHEN and CDR2 as SYDVKM. The CDR3 loop spans 18 amino acids. Losses at the gene ends were 4 bases for V and 0 bases for J; bases not matched to a gene: 14. Full variable domain (outside the CDR3, taken from reference TRBV28 and TRBJ1-1): DVKVTQSSRYLVKRTGEKVFLECVQDMDHENMFWYRQDPGLGLRLIYFSYDVKMKEKGDIPEGYSVSREKKERFSLILESASTNQTSMYLCASSSGVLDRPMNTEAFFGQGTRLTVV.

Only a few counts were recorded for this clonotype. The rearrangement joins TRBV6-6 to TRBJ2-2; 7 bases agree with TRBD1. The germline V gene encodes CDR1 MNHNY and CDR2 SVGAGI (reference sequence). This CDR3 comprises 13 residues. V lost 4 bases, J lost 9 bases, and 5 bases stayed unmatched. The CDR3 region is CASSSDRDRELFF. The CDR3 DNA reads TGTGCCAGCAGTTCCGACAGGGACAGGGAGCTGTTTTTT.

The chain recombines TRBV28 with TRBJ2-2, with D possibly matching TRBD1 (6 bases). Trimming removed 6 bases from V and 5 bases from J, with 13 bases in between. The germline CDR1 and CDR2 sequences are MDHEN and SYDVKM. The CDR3 loop spans 14 amino acids. The DNA of the CDR3 is TGTGCCAGCAGAAAAGGCAGGGGTACCGGGGAGCTGTTTTTT. Amino acids: CASRKGRGTGELFF.

The rearrangement joins TRBV29-1 to TRBJ2-5; D gene unclear. From germline, CDR1 is SQVTM and CDR2 ANQGSEA. V was trimmed by 7 bases and J by 5 bases, leaving 8 bases between them. The CDR3 extends over 10 amino acids. This CDR3 is CSALSETQYF. In DNA, the CDR3 is TGCAGCGCCCTGTCGGAGACCCAGTACTTC. Complete variable domain (other parts from reference TRBV29-1 and TRBJ2-5): SAVISQKPSRDICQRGTSLTIQCQVDSQVTMMFWYRQQPGQSLTLIATANQGSEATYESGFVIDKFPISRPNLTFSTLTVSNMSPEDSSIYLCSALSETQYFGPGTRLLVL.

There are a few counts of this clonotype. This sequence joins TRBV29-1 and TRBJ1-2; D is uncertain. The germline V and J ends were trimmed by 4 bases and 2 bases, with 17 bases remaining between them. The CDR3 consists of 15 residues. From germline, CDR1 is SQVTM and CDR2 ANQGSEA. This CDR3 reads CSVGPNPLGNYGYTF. The CDR3 nucleotides read TGCAGCGTTGGTCCAAACCCCTTAGGAAACTATGGCTACACCTTC. The full variable domain, with the rest looked up from reference TRBV29-1 and TRBJ1-2, is SAVISQKPSRDICQRGTSLTIQCQVDSQVTMMFWYRQQPGQSLTLIATANQGSEATYESGFVIDKFPISRPNLTFSTLTVSNMSPEDSSIYLCSVGPNPLGNYGYTFGSGTRLTVV.

The chain is built from TRBV28 and TRBJ1-4; D uncertain. CDR1 is MDHEN and CDR2 is SYDVKM in the germline V gene. V was clipped by 6 bases and J by 8 bases, with 16 bases between them. This CDR3 region has 14 residues. CDR3 protein: CASSGRRMGEKLFF. DNA of the CDR3: TGTGCCAGCAGCGGTCGGCGTATGGGAGAAAAACTGTTTTTT.

The rearrangement joins TRBV5-4 to TRBJ2-6; TRBD1 matches 10 bases. After removal of 4 bases from V and 2 bases from J, the junction contained 6 bases not matched to a gene. CDR1 is SGHNT, CDR2 YYREEE, per germline (reference sequence). The CDR3 has 17 residues. CDR3 sequence: CASSPGQGNAGANVLTF. The CDR3 bases are TGTGCCAGCAGCCCGGGACAGGGGAACGCTGGGGCCAACGTCCTGACTTTC.

The J gene is TRBJ2-1, the V gene TRBV28, with no clear D. Germline assignment: CDR1 MDHEN and CDR2 SYDVKM. CDR3 size: 14 residues. V shed 5 bases and J shed 3 bases, with 11 bases lying between them. CDR3: CASSLNRFYNEQFF. As DNA, the CDR3 is TGTGCCAGCAGTCTGAATAGGTTCTACAATGAGCAGTTCTTC.

This clonotype was observed a few times. V is TRBV27 and J is TRBJ2-5, with 7 bases identical to TRBD2. The CDR3 loop spans 15 amino acids. Germline V CDR1 and CDR2: MNHEY, SMNVEV (reference sequence). J lost 4 bases, V lost 6 bases, and 11 bases had no gene match. The CDR3 sequence: CASSPRWGGVETQYF. The CDR3 nucleotides read TGTGCCAGCAGCCCCCGCTGGGGAGGGGTAGAGACCCAGTACTTC.

The chain has TRBV7-9 and TRBJ2-5; D remains ambiguous. Trimming took 5 bases from V and 2 from J, leaving 9 bases between them. CDR1 is SEHNR, CDR2 FQNEAQ, per germline (reference sequence). The CDR3 covers 13 residues. The CDR3 DNA follows: TGTGCCAGCAGCCCACCGGCACAAGAGACCCAGTACTTC. Translation gives CASSPPAQETQYF.

This clonotype appeared many times. The chain links TRBV4-1 to TRBJ1-1; no clear D gene. The V gene lost 0 bases and the J gene lost 11 bases, with 13 bases spanning the gap. The germline V gene has CDR1 MGHRA and CDR2 YSYEKL. The CDR3 is 13 amino acids. CDR3 coding DNA: TGCGCCAGCAGCCAAGATTTTCAGTCCTCTGCTTTCTTT. Encoded protein: CASSQDFQSSAFF.

The V call is TRBV28, the J call TRBJ2-7; D unresolved. Germline V gene lookup returns CDR1 MDHEN and CDR2 SYDVKM. With 2 bases removed from V and 7 bases from J, the gap between germline ends came to 12 bases. The CDR3 covers 13 residues. The CDR3 spells CASSLVPGVEQYV. CDR3 nucleotides: TGTGCCAGCAGTTTAGTTCCGGGCGTTGAGCAGTACGTC.

This clonotype was detected only a few times. This sequence joins TRBV11-2 and TRBJ2-1, with no clear D. V shed 5 bases and J shed 3 bases, with 11 bases lying between them. CDR1 SGHAT and CDR2 FQNNGV come from the germline V gene. The CDR3 loop spans 14 amino acids. The CDR3, as DNA: TGTGCCAGCAGCCATCCGGGTTACTACAATGAGCAGTTCTTC. Encoded protein: CASSHPGYYNEQFF.